This TCR beta chain is drawn from a study of blood T cell repertoires in COVID-19. Looking at the study overall: Specimens from acute and convalescent COVID-19 originated in the United States, Italy and Spain. T cells, B-cell-depleted T cells, or PBMCs provided the cDNA or gDNA that served as material.

The ends were cut back, 0 bases at V and 0 bases at J, with 5 bases in the middle. CDR1 SGDLS and CDR2 YYNGEE come from the germline V gene. This CDR3 has 14 residues. Original processing notes: Amplified reference gene primers provided the basis for estimating nucleated cell counts. Profiling relied on immunoSEQ multiplex PCR, and the TCRdb table lists in-frame clones only, not all of them. V, J and clone size were drawn from that table, and D and trimming were deduced from the DNA. The data contain roughly 39,000 clones, about 94% of them seen just once; the ten biggest clones take up about 4%. The rearrangement uses TRBV9 and TRBJ2-3; no clear D. The sequencing input was peripheral blood. This sequence was found in a human donor with active COVID-19. The donor label of this sample is uncertain. For the CDR3, the DNA is TGTGCCAGCAGCGTAGGTCCTAGCACAGATACGCAGTATTTT. This sequence encodes CASSVGPSTDTQYF.